The clone carrying this TCR beta chain has a handful of counts. Its specificity is unknown. This sample stems from a study of STAT5B mutations in CD4+ large granular lymphocyte leukemia. Study results and caveats: TRBV06-family usage was enriched in top patient clones (8/27) versus controls (2/35). Patient CD4-sorted repertoires stayed more clonal than healthy ones after leukemic-clone removal.

This CDR3 is 14 amino acids long. V lost 6 bases, J lost 7 bases, and 15 bases lay in between. Germline CDR1 reads SNHLY; CDR2 reads FYNNEI. Profiling relied on immunoSEQ multiplex PCR, and the TCRdb table lists in-frame clones only, not all of them. The table has 30,000 to 40,000 clones, about 91% seen once; the top ten hold 0.75% to 1%. The sequenced material came from CD4+ T cells from blood buffy coats. The genes are TRBV2 and TRBJ1-4; D remains ambiguous. This sequence originates from a human donor in good health. In DNA form, the CDR3 reads TGTGCCAGCAGGATTGACACCCGATTTGAAAAACTGTTTTTT. Translation: CASRIDTRFEKLFF.